These T cell receptor beta chains were read from a single sample in a study of post-analysis software for immune sequencing data. TCRdb processed the PCR reads anew with MiXCR; each CDR3 protein has one entry. This sample carries fewer than 550,000 distinct CDR3 sequences, about a third of them seen once, and the ten largest clones take approximately 6%. The sequenced material came from blood. These receptors all come from a girl between 2 and 17 years old with multiple sclerosis. Each CDR3 is given with its conserved first and last residue. The D gene is left open where the match is weak. Size is omitted from some rows. Given values are once, few, many or a class for expanded clones.

TRBV12-3/TRBV12-4,TRBD1,TRBJ2-1,few,CASSPGTGFTEQFF,TGTGCCAGCAGCCCGGGGACAGGATTCACCGAGCAGTTCTTC
TRBV6-5,TRBD1,TRBJ1-5,NA,CASKGTGSNQPQHF,TGTGCCAGCAAAGGGACAGGGAGCAATCAGCCCCAGCATTTT
TRBV6-5,NA,TRBJ2-7,few,CASPYEQYF,TGTGCCAGCCCCTACGAGCAGTACTTC
TRBV20-1,NA,TRBJ1-2,NA,CSASETDYGYTF,TGCAGTGCTAGTGAGACAGACTATGGCTACACCTTC
TRBV7-9,TRBD1,TRBJ1-5,NA,CASSLGTGVQDQPQHF,TGTGCCAGCAGCTTAGGGACAGGGGTACAGGATCAGCCCCAGCATTTT
TRBV5-1,NA,TRBJ1-4,NA,CASSSTAGSNEKLFF,TGCGCCAGCAGCTCGACGGCAGGGAGTAATGAAAAACTGTTTTTT
TRBV9,TRBD2,TRBJ2-5,once,CASSDGGGQETQYF,TGTGCCAGCAGCGATGGGGGGGGCCAAGAGACCCAGTACTTC
TRBV7-8,NA,TRBJ1-5,NA,CASSLGLLQHF,TGTGCCAGCAGCTTAGGACTCCTACAGCATTTT
TRBV10-3,NA,TRBJ2-3,once,CAISESLSESTDTQYF,TGTGCCATCAGTGAGTCGTTGTCGGAAAGCACAGATACGCAGTATTTT
TRBV20-1,NA,TRBJ1-6,NA,CSARLGVNNSPLHF,TGCAGTGCTAGATTGGGAGTTAATAATTCACCCCTCCACTTT
TRBV4-1,TRBD1,TRBJ1-2,NA,CASSQSTGTGYNYGYTF,TGCGCCAGCAGCCAAAGCACCGGGACAGGATATAACTATGGCTACACCTTC
TRBV5-1,NA,TRBJ2-5,many,CASSLRAETQYF,TGCGCCAGCAGCTTGAGGGCAGAGACCCAGTACTTC
TRBV4-1,NA,TRBJ2-5,few,CASSFPGRQETQYF,TGCGCCAGCAGTTTCCCGGGACGGCAAGAGACCCAGTACTTC
TRBV4-2,TRBD2,TRBJ2-3,NA,CASSQDLAGTTDMQYF,TGTGCCAGCAGCCAAGATCTAGCGGGTACTACAGATATGCAGTATTTT
TRBV10-3,NA,TRBJ1-5,NA,CAISDGDRPQHF,TGTGCCATCAGTGACGGTGATAGGCCCCAGCATTTT
TRBV11-2,NA,TRBJ1-1,NA,CASTGLNTEAFF,TGTGCCAGCACCGGACTGAACACTGAAGCTTTCTTT
TRBV9,NA,TRBJ2-3,NA,CASSVGLATDTQYF,TGTGCCAGCAGCGTAGGTCTAGCGACAGATACGCAGTATTTT
TRBV20-1,NA,TRBJ2-3,once,CSAPVTSTDTQYF,TGCAGTGCTCCGGTTACCAGCACAGATACGCAGTATTTT
TRBV5-1,TRBD1,TRBJ2-7,NA,CASSEGTGGLEQYF,TGCGCCAGCTCCGAAGGGACAGGGGGCTTAGAGCAGTACTTC
TRBV10-3,TRBD1,TRBJ1-6,NA,CAIATGTVNNSPLHF,TGTGCCATCGCGACGGGGACAGTGAATAATTCACCCCTCCACTTT
TRBV5-1,TRBD1,TRBJ2-6,NA,CASSGGTGPSGANVLTF,TGCGCCAGCAGCGGGGGGACAGGGCCCTCTGGGGCCAACGTCCTGACTTTC